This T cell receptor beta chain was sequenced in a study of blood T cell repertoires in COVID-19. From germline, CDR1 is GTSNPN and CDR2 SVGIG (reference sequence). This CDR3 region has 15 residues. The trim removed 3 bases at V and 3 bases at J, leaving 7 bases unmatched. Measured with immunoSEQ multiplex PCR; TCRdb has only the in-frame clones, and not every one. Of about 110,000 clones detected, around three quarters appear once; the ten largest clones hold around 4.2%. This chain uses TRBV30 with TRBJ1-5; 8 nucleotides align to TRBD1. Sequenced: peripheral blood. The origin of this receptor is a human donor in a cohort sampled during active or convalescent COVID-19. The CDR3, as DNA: TGTGCCTGGAGACGACAGGGGAGGGCCAATCAGCCCCAGCATTTT. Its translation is CAWRRQGRANQPQHF.